Listed here are 23 T cell receptor beta chains from one sample, sequenced in a study of TET2 disruption in CD19-targeted CAR T cells. TCRdb's copy holds only in-frame clones and misses some; the assay was immunoSEQ multiplex PCR. This sample's table reports about 30,000 clones. Treatment defined: autologous CTL019 cells: CD19 CAR with 4-1BB and CD3 zeta domains. The antigens these receptors bind are not known. The starting material was CD8- CAR+ T cells sorted from cultured blood T cells, obtained for CD19 CAR T cell therapy. As to subset: CD8-negative CAR-positive T cells from the infusion product. These receptors all come from a man aged 70 or older with chronic lymphocytic leukemia.

As for this clone: From the germline J gene comes the end of the CDR3, since the read stops 3 residues before it. The V gene is TRBV19, the J gene TRBJ2-2, with TRBD1 matching over 8 bases. The CDR3 loop spans 15 amino acids. Per the germline V gene, CDR1 is LNHDA and CDR2 is SQIVND (reference sequence). V was clipped by 3 bases and J by 4 bases; unmatched bases: 4. The CDR3 sequence: CASSIGQGFTGELFF. CDR3 DNA, as far as it was read: TGTGCCAGTAGTATCGGACAGGGATTCACCGGGGAG.

Comment on this clone: The read is 3 residues too short to cover the CDR3 end, so that end is filled in from the germline J gene. This chain connects TRBV12-3 or TRBV12-4 to TRBJ2-7; no clear D. Between the trimmed V and J ends, which lost 6 bases and 5 bases, there was a span of 11 bases. This CDR3 region has 12 residues. The CDR3 protein is CASSRSRDEQYF. The part of the CDR3 DNA that was read is TGTGCCAGCAGCCGATCCCGGGACGAG.

As for this clone: The CDR3 goes on 3 residues after the read ends, and that part is filled in from the germline J gene. J is TRBJ2-2 and V is TRBV12-5; D is undetermined. CDR1 and CDR2 from the germline V gene are LGHNT and FRNRAP. V was shortened by 6 bases and J by 7 bases, with 6 bases between the two germline ends. The CDR3 totals 11 residues. The CDR3: CASGVNGELFF. CDR3 bases read: TGTGCTAGTGGCGTTAACGGGGAG.

Remarks on this clone: The missing CDR3 end, 3 residues past where the read stops, is filled in from the germline J gene. Other nucleotide sequences from this sample produce the same CDR3. The V and J genes are TRBV5-1 and TRBJ1-2, with 8 bases identical to TRBD1. CDR3 length: 14 residues. Germline V lookup: CDR1 SGHRS, CDR2 YFSETQ. CDR3 protein: CASSLNQGARGYTF. The sequenced part of the CDR3 DNA is TGCGCCAGCAGCTTGAATCAGGGGGCGAGAGGC.

With regard to this clone: With the read ending 3 residues before the CDR3 end, the germline J gene is used to fill in that end. The rearrangement links TRBV19 to TRBJ2-2; D may be TRBD2 (5 bases). V lost 1 base, J lost 1 base, and 10 bases lay in between. CDR3 size: 16 residues. Germline CDR1 reads LNHDA; CDR2 reads SQIVND (reference sequence). The CDR3 sequence: CASSIARGRNTGELFF. The part of the CDR3 DNA that was read is TGTGCCAGTAGTATAGCTCGGGGAAGGAACACCGGGGAG.

As concerns this clone: Read data end 3 residues before the CDR3 end; the end is taken from the germline J gene. This sequence joins TRBV7-7 and TRBJ1-2; D not resolved. The germline CDR1 and CDR2 sequences are SSHAT and FNYEAQ (reference sequence). This CDR3 spans 14 amino acids. CDR3 DNA (partial): TGTGCCAGCAGCTTATTGGGCAGCGGCGATACC. Translated: CASSLLGSGDT. The entire CDR3 sequence reads CASSLLGSGDTYTF. Using reference TRBV7-7 and TRBJ1-2 for the parts outside the CDR3, the full variable domain is GAGVSQSPRYKVTKRGQDVTLRCDPISSHATLYWYQQALGQGPEFLTYFNYEAQPDKSGLPSDRFSAERPEGSISTLTIQRTEQRDSAMYRCASSLLGSGDTYTFGSGTRLTVV.

On this clone: The read falls 3 residues short of the CDR3 end, and the missing part is taken from the germline J gene. The J gene is TRBJ2-7, the V gene TRBV5-1; D may be TRBD1 (6 bases). CDR3 length: 14 amino acids. The ends were cut back, 4 bases at V and 0 bases at J, with 11 bases in the middle. Germline V gene data show CDR1 as SGHRS and CDR2 as YFSETQ. The sequenced part of the CDR3 DNA is TGCGCCAGCAGCGTGCTGGACAGCTCCTACGAG. Its protein product is CASSVLDSSYE. The full CDR3 protein reads CASSVLDSSYEQYF.

With regard to this clone: The read terminates 3 residues ahead of where the CDR3 ends, so the germline J gene completes it. The sample contains more than one DNA sequence encoding this CDR3. The chain employs TRBV20-1 and TRBJ1-2, with D unclear. The V gene's germline CDR1 is DFQATT and CDR2 SNEGSKA (reference sequence). The CDR3 is 13 residues long. The sequenced CDR3 bases are TGCAGTGCTAGAGTACAGATGCCTCGAGGC. This encodes CSARVQMPRG. The CDR3 in its entirety is CSARVQMPRGYTF.

Details on this clone: The read comes to an end 3 residues before the CDR3 does, leaving the germline J gene to fill in the end. This specimen includes other DNA sequences encoding the same CDR3. The V and J genes are TRBV19 and TRBJ1-3, with a tentative D call TRBD1 (6 bases). CDR1 is LNHDA, CDR2 SQIVND, per germline (reference sequence). This CDR3 is 14 amino acids long. The germline V and J ends were trimmed by 7 bases and 0 bases, with 10 bases remaining between them. The CDR3 is CASTRGGSGNTIYF. The covered CDR3 bases are TGTGCCAGTACACGAGGGGGCTCTGGAAACACC.

As to this clone: The CDR3 end lies 3 residues beyond the end of the read and is filled in from the germline J gene. The chain has TRBV5-5 and TRBJ1-1, with D perhaps matching TRBD1 (6 bases). Deletions cut 4 bases from V and 4 bases from J, with 14 bases between. Germline CDR1 reads SGHKS; CDR2 reads YYEKEE (reference sequence). The CDR3 contains 14 residues. CDR3 DNA (partial): TGTGCCAGCAGCCTAGGGGTAGGGGGCACTGAA. Amino acid sequence: CASSLGVGGTE. The entire CDR3 reads CASSLGVGGTEAFF.

Notes on this clone: The DNA ends 3 residues before the CDR3 does, and the rest of the CDR3 is filled in from the germline J gene. In the same sample, other DNA sequences code for this CDR3. The chain employs TRBV19 and TRBJ1-2, with D unresolved. The V gene's germline CDR1 is LNHDA and CDR2 SQIVND (reference sequence). The CDR3 is made up of 13 amino acids. The V gene lost 6 bases and the J gene lost 5 bases, with 13 bases spanning the gap. CDR3 DNA (partial): TGTGCCAGTAGCTTATCCTCTAGATATGGC. It translates to CASSLSSRYG. The whole CDR3 sequence reads CASSLSSRYGYTF.

On this clone itself: The CDR3 goes on 3 residues after the read ends, and that part is filled in from the germline J gene. This chain uses TRBV20-1 with TRBJ2-7, with D possibly matching TRBD1 (6 bases). Germline-derived CDR1 and CDR2 are DFQATT and SNEGSKA (reference sequence). This CDR3 region has 13 residues. Trimming stripped 2 bases from V and 5 bases from J, with 13 bases between. The CDR3 region is CSARSGQSDEQYF. The covered CDR3 bases are TGCAGTGCTAGATCCGGACAGTCCGACGAG.

Notes on this clone: The read comes to an end 3 residues before the CDR3 does, leaving the germline J gene to fill in the end. The rearrangement joins TRBV12-3 or TRBV12-4 to TRBJ2-5; TRBD1 matches 8 bases. The V gene end was trimmed by 2 bases and the J gene end by 7 bases; junction bases not matched to a gene: 9. The CDR3 spans 15 residues. The CDR3 sequence is CASSLSGGGSRTQYF. The DNA read from the CDR3 is TGTGCCAGCAGTTTATCAGGGGGCGGTTCGAGGACC.

With respect to this clone: The CDR3 end falls 3 residues outside the read, so it is completed with the germline J gene. The chain combines TRBV6-1 with TRBJ1-1, with D maybe TRBD1 (6 bases). The CDR3 spans 15 residues. Germline V gene lookup returns CDR1 MNHNS and CDR2 SASEGT. Partial CDR3 DNA: TGTGCCAGCAGTGAAACCCAGGGGCCCCGTCTCGAG. Protein product: CASSETQGPRLE. The entire CDR3 is CASSETQGPRLEAFF.

A note on this clone: The CDR3 goes on 3 residues after the read ends, and that part is filled in from the germline J gene. The chain couples TRBV5-1 to TRBJ2-5; 9 bases line up with TRBD1. This CDR3 contains 19 residues. With V trimmed by 2 bases and J by 4 bases, 18 bases remained unmatched. CDR1 SGHRS and CDR2 YFSETQ come from the germline V gene. The CDR3 loop is CASSFGTGTTLGFRETQYF. The part of the CDR3 DNA that was read is TGCGCCAGCAGCTTTGGGACAGGGACCACCCTGGGCTTTCGAGAGACC. The whole variable domain, remainder taken from reference TRBV5-1 and TRBJ2-5, is KAGVTQTPRYLIKTRGQQVTLSCSPISGHRSVSWYQQTPGQGLQFLFEYFSETQRNKGNFPGRFSGRQFSNSRSEMNVSTLELGDSALYLCASSFGTGTTLGFRETQYFGPGTRLLVL.

With respect to this clone: The CDR3 goes on 3 residues after the read ends, and that part is filled in from the germline J gene. The chain joins TRBV5-1 to TRBJ2-5; a weak D match, TRBD1 (7 bases). The V and J ends lost 0 bases and 2 bases respectively, with 14 bases between them. From germline, CDR1 is SGHRS and CDR2 YFSETQ. The CDR3 runs 16 residues. The CDR3 bases that were read are TGCGCCAGCAGCTTGGGGGGGGACAGAACTCAAGAGACC. Its translation is CASSLGGDRTQET. The full CDR3 sequence reads CASSLGGDRTQETQYF.

Note on this clone: The CDR3 extends 3 residues past the end of the read, so its final part is completed from the germline J gene. This same CDR3 is encoded by further DNA sequences in the sample. V gene TRBV18 combines with J gene TRBJ2-7, with 9 bases fitting TRBD1. The V gene's germline CDR1 is KGHSH and CDR2 LQKENI. The CDR3 consists of 14 residues. The V gene end was trimmed by 3 bases and the J gene end by 2 bases; junction bases not matched to a gene: 2. CDR3 sequence: CASSPGQGTYEQYF. The sequenced CDR3 bases are TGTGCCAGCTCACCCGGACAGGGGACCTACGAG. The full variable domain, with the rest looked up from reference TRBV18 and TRBJ2-7, is NAGVMQNPRHLVRRRGQEARLRCSPMKGHSHVYWYRQLPEEGLKFMVYLQKENIIDESGMPKERFSAEFPKEGPSILRIQQVVRGDSAAYFCASSPGQGTYEQYFGPGTRLTVT.

About this clone: One end of the junction varies from germline; a read error may be responsible. The read falls 3 residues short of the CDR3 end, and the missing part is taken from the germline J gene. The same CDR3 can be traced to other DNA sequences in this sample. The chain carries TRBV10-3 and TRBJ1-3; the D gene is possibly TRBD1 (6 bases). Germline values: CDR1 ENHRY, CDR2 SYGVKD. There are 15 residues in the CDR3. CDR3 loop: CAISEGTHSGNTIYF. CDR3 DNA, as far as it was read: TGTGCCATCAGTGAGGGGACACACTCTGGAAACACT.

A note on this clone: The read gets to within 3 residues of the CDR3 end, and the germline J gene fills in the rest. The V and J genes are TRBV18 and TRBJ1-2; no reliable D call. The CDR3 totals 14 residues. Trimming took 0 bases from V and 0 from J, leaving 5 bases between them. Germline CDR1 and CDR2: KGHSH and LQKENI. The sequenced CDR3 bases are TGTGCCAGCTCACCACCTACGGCTAACTATGGC. Its protein is CASSPPTANYG. The CDR3 reads in full as CASSPPTANYGYTF.

This chain's CDR3 is CASSPPGESRYGAFF. The sequenced CDR3 bases are TGTGCCAGCTCACCACCCGGGGAGTCCCGCTATGGC. The V gene is TRBV18, the J gene TRBJ1-1; D gene ambiguous. The CDR3 is cut off 3 residues early in the read; its end comes from the germline J gene. Germline V gene data show CDR1 as KGHSH and CDR2 as LQKENI. This CDR3 is 15 amino acids long.

The sequenced CDR3 bases are TGCGCCAGCAGCCAAGATCGGGGTCAGACCGCGAACACCGGGGAG. Its protein product is CASSQDRGQTANTGE. The full CDR3 protein reads CASSQDRGQTANTGELFF. The chain couples TRBV4-1 to TRBJ2-2; D perhaps matches TRBD2 (5 bases). The CDR3 extends 3 residues past the end of the read, so its final part is completed from the germline J gene. The CDR3 has 18 amino acids. CDR1 is MGHRA, CDR2 YSYEKL, per germline. Trimming left V 0 bases short and J 0 bases short, with 14 bases between.

With respect to this clone: Read coverage stops 3 residues before the CDR3 terminus; the germline J gene supplies the remainder. The chain carries TRBV7-3 and TRBJ2-7, with D tentatively TRBD1 (6 bases). Trimming cost V 4 bases and J 2 bases, with 12 bases left between them. The germline V gene has CDR1 SGHTA and CDR2 FQGTGA. The CDR3 consists of 14 residues. Partial CDR3 DNA: TGTGCCAGCAGCTCGTACAGGGCTCCCTACGAG. Its translation: CASSSYRAPYE. The whole CDR3 protein is CASSSYRAPYEQYF.

Comment on this clone: The sequenced fragment ends 3 residues before the CDR3 boundary, so the rest is inferred from the germline J gene. At the DNA level, this CDR3 is encoded by other sequences in the same sample as well. The chain couples TRBV4-2 to TRBJ1-2; D remains ambiguous. The CDR3 runs to 13 residues. V was pared by 1 base and J by 3 bases, with 6 bases between. Germline V gene sequence: CDR1 LGHNA, CDR2 YNFKEQ. The CDR3 spells CASSQGQDYGYTF. CDR3 bases read: TGTGCCAGCAGCCAAGGGCAGGACTATGGC.